This record covers a single T cell receptor beta chain. Its antigen is not yet known. There are no base qualities to consult, and no much larger clone falls within one base. This entry belongs to a study of OX40 agonist ivuxolimab in advanced cancers. The study in broad terms: The costimulatory receptor OX40 (CD134) was targeted by ivuxolimab, a fully human IgG2 agonistic monoclonal antibody. Intravenous ivuxolimab was administered to patients every 2 weeks at six dose levels: 0.01, 0.1, 0.3, 1.5, 3 and 10 mg/kg. Of the approximately 54 patients in dose escalation, some 20 had hepatocellular carcinoma, about 15 had melanoma, 9 had renal cell carcinoma and 9 had head and neck cancer. In the dose-escalation cohort, more than 80% of patients were male, and the mean age was roughly 56 years with a range of about 20 to 79. Patients were allowed to have had prior anti-PD-1, anti-PD-L1 or anti-CTLA-4 therapy, and around 40% of the dose-escalation patients had previously received checkpoint inhibitors. Partial responses occurred in three dose-escalation patients, of whom one had hepatocellular carcinoma and two had cutaneous melanoma. Peripheral TCRbeta sequencing aimed to test whether ivuxolimab altered TCR sequence diversity and caused clonal T-cell expansion. The paper reports the monotherapy dose-escalation portion (N of about 52 patients) of the phase I ivuxolimab trial.

Genomic DNA was extracted from sorted cells for sequencing of the TCRbeta CDR3 region. The immunoSEQ Assay was used to sequence the TCRbeta CDR3 regions. What TCRdb holds here is the immuneACCESS table cut down to in-frame rearrangements. Part of the clones is not present; checked against another copy, under half of the missing clones reflect an unresolved V gene, and the others are unexplained. In this sample the table shows 70,000 to 80,000 clones, around nine tenths of which occur a single time. Jointly, the top ten make up less than 6% of the sample. What the work shows at the level of the full study, not this receptor alone: At doses of 0.1 to 3.0 mg/kg, clonal expansion of both CD4+ and CD8+ blood T cells was observed from baseline to week 6. On average, CD8+ T cells showed more expanded clones than CD4+ T cells after ivuxolimab. Low levels of normalized T-cell clonal expansion were also seen in some patients who did not respond. In the 0.1-3.0 mg/kg groups, partial responders had among the lowest normalized peripheral clonal expansion, particularly in CD8+ T cells. The antigen specificity of the clonally expanded peripheral T cells was not determined.

Patients with a history of autoimmune disease or receiving systemic immunosuppression were excluded from the trial. Peripheral blood for TCR sequencing was drawn from every dose cohort at baseline, at cycle 4 day 1 and at cycle 7 day 1. The samples were taken from a phase I, first-in-human, multicenter, open-label dose-escalation trial of ivuxolimab. The trial enrolled adults with locally advanced or metastatic head and neck squamous cell, hepatocellular, melanoma or renal cell carcinoma. Before TCR sequencing, CD4+ T cells and CD8+ T cells from peripheral blood were sorted into separate populations. CDR1 is given as LNHDA and CDR2 as SQIVND, both from the germline V gene (reference sequence). From V the trimming removes 6 bases and from J it removes 4 bases, while the gene matches leave 5 bases of the junction unaccounted for. The CDR3 runs 14 residues from the cysteine to the phenylalanine. Just CDR3 DNA is preserved here, 42 bases in frame from base 1.

This sample comprised CD4+ or CD8+ T cells sorted from blood, obtained in a trial of the OX40 agonist ivuxolimab. The TCR was taken from an adult with an advanced solid tumor such as melanoma, head and neck, liver or kidney cancer. The chain employs TRBV19 and TRBJ2-2; 7 junctional bases match TRBD1. Here is the DNA: TGTGCCAGTAGCCCCGGGACAGTCACCGGGGAGCTGTTTTTT. Its protein reads: CASSPGTVTGELFF.